Each of the 27 T cell receptor beta chains below was sequenced from the same sample in a study of T-cell reconstitution after alpha-beta-depleted transplantation in children. Preparing the TCRbeta library involved the use of unique molecular identifiers. Using its own MiXCR run on the PCR reads, TCRdb lists one record per CDR3 protein. The sample lists 70,000 to 100,000 distinct CDR3 sequences, 9.5% to 15% occurring once. The sequences come from PBMCs from the stem cell graft donor, collected from the stem cell graft. Every receptor here comes from a human donor who donated a stem cell graft to a child with inherited bone marrow failure.

J is TRBJ2-2 and V is TRBV18; D is undetermined. The germline V gene has CDR1 KGHSH and CDR2 LQKENI. CDR3 length equals 12 residues. The V end lost 5 bases, the J end lost 4 bases, and 5 bases lay between the germline ends. This CDR3 reads CASSVVTGELFF. The CDR3 DNA sequence: TGTGCCAGCTCAGTAGTCACCGGGGAGCTGTTTTTT.

In its sample, this clonotype was seen many times. The V gene is TRBV6-2 or TRBV6-3, the J gene TRBJ2-5; 11 bases map to TRBD2. The length of the CDR3 is 21 residues. The germline gives CDR1 MNHEY, CDR2 SVGEGT. The J segment lost 0 bases and the V segment lost 1 base, leaving 16 bases of the junction unmatched. CDR3 nucleotides: TGTGCCAGCAGTTACTATGTGGGAGGACTAGCGGGCCTATCTAACCAAGAGACCCAGTACTTC. Its protein product is CASSYYVGGLAGLSNQETQYF.

This clonotype has ten or more counts. V usage is TRBV6-2 or TRBV6-3 and J usage is TRBJ1-5, with D possibly TRBD1 on 6 matching bases. Germline CDR1 is MNHEY and CDR2 is SVGEGT. The CDR3 loop spans 16 amino acids. V lost 5 bases, J lost 1 base, and 15 bases lay in between. The CDR3 is CASSGVGQMSNQPQHF. CDR3 nucleotides: TGTGCCAGCAGTGGAGTCGGACAGATGAGCAATCAGCCCCAGCATTTT.

The genes are TRBV5-4 and TRBJ2-7; 7 bases line up with TRBD1. The CDR3 covers 14 residues. The germline CDR1 and CDR2 sequences are SGHNT and YYREEE (reference sequence). Germline trimming cut 4 bases from V and 2 bases from J; bases unmatched to any gene: 6. CDR3 nucleotides: TGTGCCAGCAGCCCGGACAGGACCACCTACGAGCAGTACTTC. Its protein is CASSPDRTTYEQYF.

This clonotype was counted at least ten times. The chain carries TRBV7-2 and TRBJ1-3; TRBD1 agrees at 7 bases. This CDR3 contains 16 residues. The germline V gene has CDR1 SGHTA and CDR2 FQGNSA. V gave up 1 base and J gave up 2 bases; unmatched junction bases: 5. CDR3 amino acids: CASSLGPDRAGNTIYF. The CDR3 coding sequence is TGTGCCAGCAGCTTAGGACCCGACAGGGCTGGAAACACCATATATTTT.

This clonotype was counted at least ten times. This chain connects TRBV5-1 to TRBJ1-2, with 7 positions matching TRBD1. V was pared by 3 bases and J by 8 bases, with 10 bases of the junction left unmatched. Germline CDR1 SGHRS, CDR2 YFSETQ. The CDR3 loop spans 14 amino acids. Here the CDR3 DNA reads TGCGCCAGCAGCTCCCGGACAGGCATTGCGGGCTACACCTTC. It encodes CASSSRTGIAGYTF.

This clonotype has a handful of counts. The gene calls are TRBV9 and TRBJ2-1; TRBD1 aligns across 9 bases. The CDR3 runs to 15 residues. Germline trimming cut 0 bases from V and 9 bases from J; bases unmatched to any gene: 7. The V gene's germline CDR1 is SGDLS and CDR2 YYNGEE. The DNA for the CDR3 is TGTGCCAGCAGCGTAGTTGGGACAGGGTCGTTTGAGCAGTTCTTC. Residues: CASSVVGTGSFEQFF.

This clonotype was counted only a few times. The chain has TRBV11-2 and TRBJ2-3; 14 positions match TRBD2. CDR1 and CDR2 (germline): SGHAT, FQNNGV. J was trimmed by 4 bases and V by 1 base; bases with no gene match: 7. This CDR3 has 18 amino acids. The CDR3 nucleotides read TGTGCCAGCAGCTTAGGAGGACTAGCGGGAGGTTTGGCAGATACGCAGTATTTT. This codes for CASSLGGLAGGLADTQYF.

In its sample, this clonotype was seen many times. The chain carries TRBV5-6 and TRBJ2-7; 9 nucleotides line up with TRBD1. The CDR3 length is 14 residues. The germline CDR1 and CDR2 sequences are SGHDT and YYEEEE. J was trimmed by 6 bases and V by 5 bases; bases with no gene match: 9. CDR3 in DNA: TGTGCCAGCAGGGAGGGACAGGGCGTAACCGAGCAGTACTTC. Encoded protein: CASREGQGVTEQYF.

This clonotype was counted at least ten times. The chain couples TRBV4-1 to TRBJ2-3; 7 positions match TRBD2. V was pared by 4 bases and J by 3 bases, with 4 bases of the junction left unmatched. In germline, CDR1 is MGHRA, CDR2 YSYEKL. This CDR3 region has 14 residues. The CDR3 nucleotides read TGCGCCAGCAGCCCCATCGGGGGGACAGATACGCAGTATTTT. This codes for CASSPIGGTDTQYF.

The V and J genes are TRBV7-3 and TRBJ2-1; tentative D call: TRBD1 (6 bases). V was pared by 4 bases and J by 6 bases, with 10 bases between. The CDR3 runs to 13 residues. The germline CDR1 and CDR2 sequences are SGHTA and FQGTGA. The CDR3 protein is CASSSVRGNEQFF. CDR3 nucleotides: TGTGCCAGCAGCTCAGTCAGGGGCAATGAGCAGTTCTTC.

This clonotype was recorded many times. V is TRBV29-1 and J is TRBJ2-1; D not resolved. V dropped 3 bases and J dropped 8 bases, with 17 bases sitting between them. The CDR3 contains 14 residues. The germline gives CDR1 SQVTM, CDR2 ANQGSEA. CDR3 residues: CSVDLAPNTDEQFF. The CDR3 region has the DNA TGCAGCGTTGATTTGGCTCCCAACACGGATGAGCAGTTCTTC.

This clonotype showed up many times. The chain carries TRBV6-2 or TRBV6-3 and TRBJ2-3; 7 bases agree with TRBD1. CDR1 MNHEY and CDR2 SVGEGT come from the germline V gene. The junction had 8 bases not matched to a gene; V was cut back by 5 bases and J by 0 bases. CDR3 size: 16 residues. The CDR3 nucleotides read TGTGCCAGCAGTCCCCATGGGACAGCTAGCACAGATACGCAGTATTTT. Translation gives CASSPHGTASTDTQYF.

The rearrangement joins TRBV29-1 to TRBJ2-1, with D tentatively TRBD2 (6 bases). The CDR3 spans 14 residues. Germline CDR1 and CDR2: SQVTM and ANQGSEA. Trimming removed 7 bases from V and 3 bases from J, with 16 bases in between. The CDR3 is CSGSGRGIYNEQFF. CDR3 nucleotide sequence: TGCAGCGGGAGTGGTCGGGGGATCTACAATGAGCAGTTCTTC.

This clonotype was detected many times. The chain is built from TRBV13 and TRBJ1-6; a weak D match, TRBD1 (5 bases). The V gene's germline CDR1 is PRHDT and CDR2 FYEKMQ (reference sequence). This CDR3 has 15 residues. V dropped 5 bases and J dropped 8 bases, with 16 bases sitting between them. The CDR3 here is CASSGTGTDDSPLHF. The CDR3 DNA reads as TGTGCCAGCAGCGGAACCGGGACGGACGATTCACCCCTCCACTTT.

This clonotype has ten or more counts. V is TRBV12-3 or TRBV12-4 and J is TRBJ2-2, with D possibly being TRBD2 (6 bases). The germline V and J ends were trimmed by 3 bases and 1 base, with 9 bases remaining between them. CDR3 length equals 15 residues. The CDR3 DNA reads as TGTGCCAGCAGTTTCCCCGGGGGGAACACCGGGGAGCTGTTTTTT. It codes for CASSFPGGNTGELFF.

This clonotype has a count of ten or more. The gene calls are TRBV5-1 and TRBJ2-1; TRBD1 might be the D (6 bases). Looked up from germline, CDR1 is SGHRS and CDR2 is YFSETQ. The V and J ends lost 4 bases and 0 bases respectively, with 11 bases between them. This CDR3 spans 15 amino acids. DNA of the CDR3: TGCGCCAGCAGCGTCGACAGGAGCTCCTACAATGAGCAGTTCTTC. It encodes CASSVDRSSYNEQFF.

At least ten counts were recorded for this clonotype. V is TRBV7-2 and J is TRBJ2-7; 7 positions agree with TRBD1. CDR3 size: 18 residues. Germline CDR1 and CDR2: SGHTA and FQGNSA. J lost 0 bases, V lost 6 bases, and 17 bases had no gene match. CDR3 amino acids: CASRLTYDRVSSSYEQYF. CDR3 nucleotide sequence: TGTGCCAGCAGGCTTACCTATGACAGGGTCTCAAGCTCCTACGAGCAGTACTTC.

As to this clonotype: Possible read error: a much larger clone is one base away. The rearrangement links TRBV5-4 to TRBJ2-5, with 7 bases aligning to TRBD2. V dropped 5 bases and J dropped 5; count of bases not matched to a gene: 0. Germline CDR1 is SGHNT and CDR2 is YYREEE (reference sequence). The CDR3 contains 11 residues. CDR3 loop: CASRGGETQYF. The CDR3 nucleotides read TGTGCCAGCAGGGGGGGGGAGACCCAGTACTTC. The full variable domain, rest sourced from reference TRBV5-4 and TRBJ2-5, is ETGVTQSPTHLIKTRGQQVTLRCSSQSGHNTVSWYQQALGQGPQFIFQYYREEENGRGNFPPRFSGLQFPNYSSELNVNALELDDSALYLCASRGGETQYFGPGTRLLVL.

This chain connects TRBV14 to TRBJ2-1; 8 nucleotides match TRBD2. Germline values: CDR1 SGHDN, CDR2 FVKESK. The V gene end was trimmed by 0 bases and the J gene end by 8 bases; junction bases not matched to a gene: 3. The length of the CDR3 is 14 residues. The CDR3, as DNA: TGTGCCAGCAGCCAAGAAAGGACTAGCTATGAGCAGTTCTTC. Its translation is CASSQERTSYEQFF. The whole variable domain, filled in from reference TRBV14 and TRBJ2-1, reads EAGVTQFPSHSVIEKGQTVTLRCDPISGHDNLYWYRRVMGKEIKFLLHFVKESKQDESGMPNNRFLAERTGGTYSTLKVQPAELEDSGVYFCASSQERTSYEQFFGPGTRLTVL.

This clonotype occurred a few times. The chain is built from TRBV7-6 and TRBJ2-3, with 8 bases that match TRBD2. The junction had 8 bases not matched to a gene; V was cut back by 5 bases and J by 4 bases. CDR3 size: 15 residues. Germline V gene lookup returns CDR1 SGHVS and CDR2 FNYEAQ. CDR3 DNA: TGTGCCAGCAGCGAGGCGGGGGGCGGCCCAGATACGCAGTATTTT. This codes for CASSEAGGGPDTQYF.

This clonotype showed up many times. The rearrangement joins TRBV20-1 to TRBJ2-2; D unclear. CDR1 DFQATT and CDR2 SNEGSKA come from the germline V gene (reference sequence). There are 13 residues in the CDR3. V gave up 6 bases and J gave up 4 bases, with 12 bases separating them. The CDR3, as DNA: TGCAGTGCCCGGGCCGGCGCCACCGGGGAGCTGTTTTTT. Protein sequence: CSARAGATGELFF.

This clonotype came up many times. The rearrangement uses TRBV15 and TRBJ2-5; D unresolved. V lost 4 bases and J 5 bases, leaving 11 bases between the germline ends. Germline V lookup: CDR1 LNHNV, CDR2 YYDKDF (reference sequence). CDR3 length: 13 residues. The CDR3 DNA sequence: TGTGCCACCAGCACTCGACACTTGGAGACCCAGTACTTC. Amino acid sequence: CATSTRHLETQYF.

This clonotype was observed many times. This chain uses TRBV5-1 with TRBJ2-5, with 7 bases fitting TRBD2. Germline CDR1 and CDR2: SGHRS and YFSETQ. Germline trimming cut 2 bases from V and 5 bases from J; bases unmatched to any gene: 3. This CDR3 is 13 amino acids long. The CDR3 sequence: CASSFLADETQYF. The CDR3 DNA reads as TGCGCCAGCAGCTTCCTAGCGGATGAGACCCAGTACTTC. The variable domain in full, completed from reference TRBV5-1 and TRBJ2-5, reads KAGVTQTPRYLIKTRGQQVTLSCSPISGHRSVSWYQQTPGQGLQFLFEYFSETQRNKGNFPGRFSGRQFSNSRSEMNVSTLELGDSALYLCASSFLADETQYFGPGTRLLVL.

This clonotype appeared many times. The chain recombines TRBV6-1 with TRBJ2-7, with unresolved D. The CDR3 loop spans 11 amino acids. Trimming cost V 6 bases and J 3 bases, with 6 bases left between them. Looked up from germline, CDR1 is MNHNS and CDR2 is SASEGT. This CDR3 is CASRVNYEQYF. In nucleotides, the CDR3 is TGTGCCAGCAGGGTCAACTACGAGCAGTACTTC.

This chain uses TRBV28 with TRBJ2-1; possible D gene TRBD2, 6 bases. This CDR3 region has 13 residues. Germline CDR1 MDHEN, CDR2 SYDVKM. The V end lost 6 bases, the J end lost 7 bases, and 13 bases lay between the germline ends. The CDR3 protein is CASSSPGENEQFF. Written as DNA, the CDR3 is TGTGCCAGCAGCTCCCCGGGAGAAAATGAGCAGTTCTTC.

This clonotype came up many times. The rearrangement uses TRBV7-8 and TRBJ2-7; TRBD1 matches at 9 bases. The CDR3 totals 14 residues. The V gene end was trimmed by 5 bases and the J gene end by 3 bases; junction bases not matched to a gene: 5. From germline, CDR1 is SGHVS and CDR2 FQNEAQ. The CDR3 here is CASSSGQGFYEQYF. In DNA form, the CDR3 reads TGTGCCAGCAGCAGCGGACAGGGGTTCTACGAGCAGTACTTC.